This TCR beta chain was observed in a study of cytomegalovirus exposure and HLA in healthy donors (dated by TCRdb to between 2016 and 2019). With regard to the full study: An earlier analysis of some 600 of the donors reported about 260 Gb of sequence data and around 120 million unique TCR beta sequences obtained from 150 million to 200 million T cells. The study profiled the T cell repertoires of about 720 subjects by immunosequencing and related them to cytomegalovirus serostatus. Along with the approximately 700-subject first cohort, a separate validation cohort of roughly 110 different subjects was used. In a later analysis, previously published TCR beta repertoires from several hundred donors were re-analyzed and high-resolution HLA genotyping was added so that TCR occurrence patterns could be studied. On average, about 240,000 unique TCR beta nucleotide sequences were sequenced per donor among a few hundred genotyped donors of the cohort, with roughly 18% of those sequences being non-productive. The number of donors typed differed by locus, with 629-630 for A, B, C, DRB1 and DQB1, roughly 520 for DQA1, nearly 610 for DPA1, and around 460 for DPB1. Class I and class II HLA loci were covered by the typing at four-digit resolution. Donor age, sex, ethnicity and CMV serostatus were compiled together with the repertoire data. Every discovery cohort repertoire had been produced on one sequencing platform. The aim of the study was to test whether cataloging public T cell receptors could identify signatures of past pathogen exposure. To predict cytomegalovirus infection status, the study brought together high-throughput TCR immunosequencing, statistical association of individual TCRs with disease status, and machine learning. In an earlier analysis of 587 of the donors, high-throughput TCR beta sequencing was used to judge whether each TCR beta V gene segment behaved as functional or pseudogenic. An early release covering roughly 600 HLA-typed donors comprised about 300 gigabases of sequencing data and tens of millions of unique TCR sequences. Genome-wide SNP genotypes for about three fifths of the roughly 670 donors were used in a later genetic analysis, which treated that subset as a discovery cohort. Several DR-DQ haplotypes were treated as single units for association and clustering because of strong linkage in the cohort. Rather than using new phenotypic data, the later analysis identified candidate immune exposures from TCR beta sequences and from how often those sequences occurred across donors. The genetic ancestry cluster associated with self-reported Caucasian donors included over 65% of the 398 genotyped donors. Study-wide conclusions, independent of this receptor: The sequencing pipeline was judged likely to have produced a cluster of highly shared sequence variants as a technical artifact. Three of the identified cytomegalovirus-associated TCR beta chains were confirmed in vitro to be specific for cytomegalovirus antigens. Most TCR sequences were observed very rarely across donors, whereas some public TCRs were present in many individuals. The cohort was sequenced for TCR beta chains only, and without alpha or paired-chain data the features that could be detected were limited. An earlier analysis of approximately 600 of the donors showed that most TCR beta V segments appeared in productive rearrangements either about 87% or about 30% of the time, which broadly matched IMGT annotations. A further reported finding was that TCR beta sequences accurately predicted the HLA-A and HLA-B alleles for most subjects in the first cohort. The classifier was reported to diagnose cytomegalovirus status with high specificity and sensitivity in both the original cohort and the validation cohort. Roughly uniform sequencing depth across donors was assumed in presence/absence analyses, although this assumption may not hold. According to a later genetic analysis, donors in an Asian-associated ancestry cluster had fewer N-insertions in productive TCRs than the approximately 670-donor mean. A later genetic analysis associated a missense DCLRE1C variant with V-gene and J-gene trimming of TCR beta chains, and an independent cohort replicated the association. Strong co-occurrence of HLA alleles, especially DR and DQ, made assigning TCR associations to individual alleles difficult. It was suggested by the authors that the approach could potentially be generalized to other disease states and immunological phenotypes. Because the 87-base-pair reads could not distinguish some IMGT-functional V segments, including TRBV6-2 and TRBV6-3, those segments were excluded. Correlated functional status among segregating V segments might reflect linkage disequilibrium, but an unknown experimental factor could not be ruled out. A later analysis found that TCR association rates varied across HLA loci, with DRB1 alleles showing the most associated TCRs and HLA-C alleles the fewest. In a later analysis, several top co-occurrence clusters were reported to appear linked to parvovirus B19, influenza, CMV and Epstein-Barr virus. In a later analysis, most CMV-associated TCR beta chains were found to appear HLA-restricted, with HLA associations seemingly driven largely by CMV exposure. The study listed approximately 150 TCR beta chains as associated with cytomegalovirus. At a false discovery rate of 0.05, a later analysis linked 16,951 TCR beta sequences to specific HLA alleles. Because counts were too low, roughly 16 rarely observed V segments, including chromosome 9 orphons, were excluded from the earlier analysis of a few hundred of the donors. In a later analysis, HLA-associated TCR beta chains were found to be more clonally expanded and to have lower generation probabilities than equally common non-associated chains. HLA typing was unavailable for some donors at each locus, so association tests used only the typed subset. CMV serostatus was the only immune exposure information available for the cohort.

In the germline V gene, CDR1 corresponds to SGHVS and CDR2 to FQNEAQ. Ends trimmed: V by 3 bases, J by 1 base; bases unmatched to a gene: 6. The CDR3 goes from the cysteine to the phenylalanine over 16 residues. The DNA shown is the 48-base CDR3, in frame from base 1. The receptor library was made with the immunoSEQ multiplex PCR assay. For the multiplex PCR, a mixture combining 60 forward primers for TCR Vbeta segments and 13 reverse primers for TCR Jbeta segments was used. A multiplex PCR assay on genomic DNA amplified the CDR3 region of rearranged TCR beta genes. On the Illumina HiSeq System, the amplified TCR beta libraries were sequenced as 87-base-pair reads. The original methods were these. A later analysis tallied approximately 87 million unique TCR beta chains across the 550 to 850 repertoires, and about 10 million of those chains were shared by two or more donors. Raw reads were error-corrected and collapsed into unique sequences by a nearest-neighbor algorithm in which closely related sequences were merged to remove PCR and sequencing errors. Alignment of CDR3 sequences to IMGT reference sequences was used to assign V, D and J gene segments. For a sequence to be retained, at least a six-nucleotide match to both a V gene segment and a J gene segment was required. Rearrangements were classified as productive when the CDR3 lacked stop codons and remained in frame with V and J, and all other rearrangements were classified as non-productive. CDR3 was defined by IMGT convention, running from the second conserved V-encoded cysteine to the conserved J-encoded phenylalanine. The earlier analysis of about 560 of the donors excluded any sequence lacking an unambiguous match to a single V gene segment. An earlier analysis of around 600 of the donors classified V segments as functional when productive rearrangements were above 56.7% and as segregating when the standard deviation between donors was above 5%. To diagnose cytomegalovirus status from the catalog of TCR beta chain sequences, a statistical classification framework was built. In a later analysis, V and J genes were assigned by comparing TCR nucleotide sequences against IMGT/GENE-DB human TR gene sequences. Using the TCRdist pipeline, a later analysis assigned CDR3 sequences along with most-parsimonious VDJ recombination scenarios. A later analysis defined each TCR beta chain by its CDR3 amino acid sequence plus V-gene family, and excluded reads lacking a unique V-gene family. In a later analysis, 450 to 600 highly shared, low-generation-probability nucleotide sequences were removed to address suspected cross-contamination and a sequencing artifact. In a later analysis, a clonal expansion index was calculated for each public chain from normalized within-repertoire ranks of inferred template counts. A later analysis computed generation probabilities with a VDJ recombination model fitted to out-of-frame rearrangements, and checked the results against IGoR. In a later analysis, TCR-TCR, TCR-HLA and TCR-CMV co-occurrence was scored with hypergeometric tests, and a repertoire-size bias correction was applied to TCR pairs. A later analysis estimated false discovery rates by permuting HLA or CMV assignments 20 times. A later analysis grouped co-occurring TCRs with DBSCAN, adding TCRdist sequence similarity when clustering within HLA-allele-positive subsets. Repertoires with fewer than 30,000 or more than 120,000 public chains, plus five repertoires with anomalous nucleotide sharing, were excluded from co-occurrence clustering. As stored in TCRdb, this immuneACCESS dataset retains in-frame rearrangements with V and J assigned. A fraction of the clones does not appear; measured against another copy, unresolved V genes explain less than half of the discrepancy, and the remainder lacks a known reason. Clone size and V and J calls were adopted from that table, with D and trimming inferred from the DNA. The sample yields more than 55,000 clones; roughly 80% were counted once. The ten largest clones take up under 4% of the sample.

A note on this clone: The antigen it binds to is not known. Qualities for individual bases were not recorded, and no much larger clone is one base off.

The cohort consisted of some 730 healthy bone marrow donors. At the time of sampling, every cohort member was nominally healthy, though immune exposures that went unrecorded were likely present. The donor tested CMV seronegative and was one of the 352 seronegative cohort members. Every donor gave a peripheral blood sample, and the peripheral blood mononuclear cells from that sample were used for TCR beta sequencing. The Qiagen DNeasy Blood Extraction Kit was used to extract genomic DNA from the blood cell samples. Sequenced: PBMCs. This chain is built from TRBV7-8 and TRBJ1-2, and 9 bases in between align with TRBD1. The receptor comes from a woman aged 40 to 55 in good health and CMV-seronegative. The nucleotide sequence is given as TGTGCCAGCAGCTTGGGACAGGGTTGGCTTAACTATGGCTACACCTTC. The translation is CASSLGQGWLNYGYTF.